Sequencing of this T cell receptor (beta chain) was carried out in a study of blood T cells in healthy people across ages. Primers used in a second PCR of roughly 7 to 12 cycles were a sample-barcoded 5' primer and a J-beta primer mix. TCRdb ran MiXCR on the 5' RACE reads and lists one entry per CDR3 protein. The sample lists approximately 800,000 distinct CDR3 sequences, under 30% seen once, with over 2.5% in the top ten. V shed 7 bases and J 3 bases; nucleotides not matched to a gene: 7. Germline V gives CDR1 MNHEY, CDR2 SMNVEV (reference sequence). The CDR3 extends over 15 amino acids. These same data were also listed under a study on T cells of mothers and their children.

The rearrangement joins TRBV27 to TRBJ2-1; 9 positions agree with TRBD2. Sequencing was performed on blood. The clonotype was recovered from a boy younger than 18 in good health. The CDR3 spells CASNLAGSFYNEQFF. CDR3 coding DNA: TGTGCCAGCAACCTAGCGGGGTCGTTCTACAATGAGCAGTTCTTC.